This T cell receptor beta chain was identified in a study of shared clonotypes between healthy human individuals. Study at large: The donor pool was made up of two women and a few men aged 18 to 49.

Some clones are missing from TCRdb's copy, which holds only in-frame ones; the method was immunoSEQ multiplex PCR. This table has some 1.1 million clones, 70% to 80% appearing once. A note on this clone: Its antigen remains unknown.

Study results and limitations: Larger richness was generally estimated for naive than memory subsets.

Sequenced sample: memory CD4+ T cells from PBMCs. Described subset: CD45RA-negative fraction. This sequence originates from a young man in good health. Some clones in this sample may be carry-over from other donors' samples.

CDR3 nucleotide sequence: TGCGCCAGCAGCCCCCGGGAGGGCCAAGAGACCCAGTACTTC. This translates into CASSPREGQETQYF. J is TRBJ2-5 and V is TRBV5-1; 8 nucleotides agree with TRBD2. Germline lookup yields CDR1 SGHRS and CDR2 YFSETQ. CDR3 length: 14 residues. J was trimmed by 1 base and V by 4 bases; bases with no gene match: 3.